The source of this T cell receptor beta chain is a study of cytomegalovirus exposure and HLA in healthy donors (dated by TCRdb to about 2017). With respect to the entire study: In an earlier analysis of under 750 of the donors, 250 to 300 Gb of sequence data and 117 million unique TCR beta sequences from 180 million or so T cells were reported. An early release covering roughly 600 HLA-typed donors comprised 250 to 350 gigabases of sequencing data and tens of millions of unique TCR sequences. Of the approximately 370 genotyped donors, 70% to 90% were placed in the genetic ancestry cluster associated with self-reported Caucasian donors. The study aimed to test whether cataloging public T cell receptors could reveal signatures of past pathogen exposure. The study used immunosequencing to profile the T cell repertoires of about 670 subjects and linked those repertoires to cytomegalovirus serostatus. A separate validation cohort of some 130 different subjects was used in addition to the roughly 620-subject first cohort. To predict cytomegalovirus infection status, the study combined high-throughput TCR immunosequencing, statistical association of individual TCRs with disease status, and machine learning. A later analysis re-analyzed previously published TCR beta repertoires from approximately 700 donors and added high-resolution HLA genotyping to study TCR occurrence patterns. Rather than using new phenotypic data, the later analysis identified candidate immune exposures from TCR beta sequences and from how often those sequences occurred across donors. An earlier analysis of about 600 of the donors used high-throughput TCR beta sequencing to judge whether each TCR beta V gene segment behaved as functional or pseudogenic. Alongside the repertoire data, information on donor age, sex, ethnicity and CMV serostatus was compiled. A later genetic analysis took genome-wide SNP genotypes for about 55% of the 666 donors and used that subset as a discovery cohort. All discovery cohort repertoires had been generated using a single sequencing platform. HLA typing included class I and class II loci at four-digit resolution. Typing coverage differed by locus: A, B, C, DRB1 and DQB1 were typed in about 620-630 donors, DQA1 in about 510, DPA1 in around 610, and DPB1 in just under 480. Roughly five DR-DQ haplotypes were handled as single units for association and clustering, since linkage in the cohort was strong. Among 300 to 450 genotyped donors of the cohort, an average of roughly 240,000 unique TCR beta nucleotide sequences were sequenced per donor, roughly 20% of them non-productive.

A remark on this clone: Its antigen is currently not known. No much larger clone is present one base from it, and per-base qualities are unavailable.

The cohort was made up of under 800 healthy bone marrow donors. At the time of sampling, every cohort member was nominally healthy, though immune exposures that went unrecorded were likely present. The donor was CMV seropositive and was included in the group of about 290 seropositive cohort members. A peripheral blood sample was provided by each donor, and peripheral blood mononuclear cells were used for TCR beta sequencing. The Qiagen DNeasy Blood Extraction Kit was used to extract genomic DNA from the blood cell samples. General conclusions and limits of the study: Specific HLA alleles were associated with roughly 16,000 TCR beta sequences at a false discovery rate of 0.05 in a later analysis. When HLA alleles, especially DR and DQ, strongly co-occurred, attributing TCR associations to individual alleles was difficult. A few of the identified cytomegalovirus-associated TCR beta chains were confirmed in vitro to be specific for cytomegalovirus antigens. Broadly in line with IMGT annotations, most TCR beta V segments showed up in productive rearrangements about 87% or about 30% of the time in an earlier analysis of roughly 590 of the donors. Correlated functional status among segregating V segments might be attributable to linkage disequilibrium, but an unknown experimental factor could not be ruled out. Because HLA typing was missing for some donors at each locus, association tests included only the typed subset. It was suggested by the authors that the approach could potentially be generalized to other disease states and immunological phenotypes. Because the 87-base-pair reads could not distinguish some IMGT-functional V segments, including TRBV6-2 and TRBV6-3, those segments were excluded. A further reported finding was that TCR beta sequences accurately predicted the HLA-A and HLA-B alleles for most subjects in the first cohort. Immune exposure information for the cohort was limited to CMV serostatus. According to a later genetic analysis, donors in an Asian-associated ancestry cluster had fewer N-insertions in productive TCRs than the roughly 700-donor mean. Because counts were too low, some 17 rarely observed V segments, including chromosome 9 orphons, were left out of the earlier analysis of over 550 of the donors. In both the original and validation cohorts, the classifier was reported to diagnose cytomegalovirus status with high specificity and sensitivity. According to a later analysis, most CMV-associated TCR beta chains appeared to be HLA-restricted, and the HLA associations seemed to be driven largely by CMV exposure. This cohort had only TCR beta chains sequenced, and the lack of alpha or paired-chain data limited which features could be detected. A total of 164 TCR beta chains were listed by the study as associated with cytomegalovirus. A later analysis found that HLA-associated TCR beta chains were more clonally expanded and had lower generation probabilities than equally common non-associated chains. An association between a missense DCLRE1C variant and V-gene and J-gene trimming of TCR beta chains was found in a later genetic analysis and replicated in an independent cohort. A group of highly shared sequence variants was considered likely to be a technical artifact of the sequencing pipeline. A later analysis reported that several top co-occurrence clusters appeared linked to parvovirus B19, influenza, CMV and Epstein-Barr virus. Presence/absence analyses assumed roughly uniform sequencing depth across donors, an assumption that may not hold. Most TCR sequences were observed very rarely across donors, whereas some public TCRs were present in many individuals. According to a later analysis, TCR association rates differed among HLA loci, with DRB1 alleles showing the most associated TCRs and HLA-C alleles showing the fewest.

Receptor amplification or capture employed the immunoSEQ multiplex PCR assay. For the multiplex PCR, a mixture combining 60 forward primers for TCR Vbeta segments and 13 reverse primers for TCR Jbeta segments was used. The CDR3 region of rearranged TCR beta genes was amplified from genomic DNA by a multiplex PCR assay. On the Illumina HiSeq System, the amplified TCR beta libraries were sequenced as 87-base-pair reads. The paper's data handling went like this. In a later analysis, tens of millions of unique TCR beta chains were counted across the roughly 670 repertoires, and roughly 9.9 million of these chains were shared by at least two donors. A nearest-neighbor algorithm error-corrected the raw reads and collapsed the reads into unique sequences, merging closely related sequences to remove PCR and sequencing errors. Alignment of CDR3 sequences to IMGT reference sequences was used to assign V, D and J gene segments. For a sequence to be retained, a match of at least six nucleotides to both a V gene segment and a J gene segment was required. A rearrangement was called productive if the CDR3 had no stop codons and remained in frame with V and J, and every other rearrangement was called non-productive. CDR3 was defined by IMGT convention, running from the second conserved V-encoded cysteine to the conserved J-encoded phenylalanine. In an earlier analysis of just under 600 of the donors, sequences lacking an unambiguous match to a single V gene segment were excluded. In an earlier analysis of around 590 of the donors, a V segment was called functional when productive rearrangements were above 56.7%, and segregating when the standard deviation between donors exceeded 5%. A statistical classification framework was built for diagnosing cytomegalovirus status from the catalog of TCR beta chain sequences. In a later analysis, V and J genes were assigned by comparing TCR nucleotide sequences against IMGT/GENE-DB human TR gene sequences. The TCRdist pipeline was used in a later analysis to assign CDR3 sequences and most-parsimonious VDJ recombination scenarios. In a later analysis, every TCR beta chain was defined by the combination of its CDR3 amino acid sequence and its V-gene family, and reads without a unique V-gene family were dropped. A later analysis removed 450 to 600 highly shared, low-generation-probability nucleotide sequences to deal with suspected cross-contamination and a sequencing artifact. In a later analysis, a clonal expansion index was calculated for each public chain from normalized within-repertoire ranks of inferred template counts. A later analysis computed generation probabilities with a VDJ recombination model fitted to out-of-frame rearrangements, and checked the results against IGoR. In a later analysis, hypergeometric tests were used to score TCR-TCR, TCR-HLA and TCR-CMV co-occurrence, with a repertoire-size bias correction applied to TCR pairs. In a later analysis, false discovery rates were estimated by permuting HLA or CMV assignments 20 times. In a later analysis, co-occurring TCRs were grouped using DBSCAN, and TCRdist sequence similarity was added for clustering within HLA-allele-positive subsets. Repertoires with fewer than 30,000 or more than 120,000 public chains were left out of co-occurrence clustering, as were about 5 repertoires with anomalous nucleotide sharing. The table comes from immuneACCESS by way of TCRdb, which keeps in-frame sequences with V and J called. Part of the clones is missing from these tables; in studies checked, under half for an unresolved V gene and the rest for unknown reasons. Clone size and the V and J calls come from that table; the DNA yielded D and trimming. The sample contains 180,000 or so clones, about three quarters of them found a single time. The ten largest clones take up about 6.4% of the sample.

The CDR3 holds 16 amino acids from the cysteine to the phenylalanine. Kept here is only the CDR3 DNA, which spans 48 bases and is read in frame from base 1. CDR1 and CDR2 were assigned from the germline V gene as LGHNA and YNFKEQ. The germline V and J ends show losses of 0 bases and 6 bases respectively, and no gene match explains 6 bases of the junction. The V gene is TRBV4-2 and the J gene is TRBJ2-2; TRBD1 aligns with 8 central bases. This clonotype originated in a man aged 40-49 years in good health and CMV-seropositive. Sequenced material: PBMCs. The nucleotide sequence is given as TGTGCCAGCAGCCAAGAAGGGACAGGTAGTGCCGGGGAGCTGTTTTTT. Its protein reads: CASSQEGTGSAGELFF.